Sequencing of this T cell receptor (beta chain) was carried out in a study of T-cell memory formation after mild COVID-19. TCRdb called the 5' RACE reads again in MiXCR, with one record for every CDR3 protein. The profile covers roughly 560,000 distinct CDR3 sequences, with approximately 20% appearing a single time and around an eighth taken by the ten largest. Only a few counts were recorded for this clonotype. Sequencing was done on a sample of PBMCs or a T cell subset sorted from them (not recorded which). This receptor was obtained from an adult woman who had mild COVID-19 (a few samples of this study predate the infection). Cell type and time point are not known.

The CDR3 protein is CSAREAGGETQYF. The CDR3 region has the DNA TGCAGTGCTAGAGAGGCGGGGGGAGAGACCCAGTACTTC. The J gene is TRBJ2-5, the V gene TRBV20-1; TRBD2 matches 8 bases. The CDR3 is made up of 13 amino acids. The ends lost 0 bases at V and 4 bases at J; junction bases unmatched: 1. Germline CDR1 and CDR2: DFQATT and SNEGSKA (reference sequence).